A selection of T cell receptor beta chains follows, all from one sample in a study of T cells in Graves' hyperthyroidism and ophthalmopathy. Each CDR3 protein gets one entry after TCRdb re-called the multiplex PCR reads with MiXCR. The sample shows under 400,000 distinct CDR3 sequences, approximately 15% of them seen only once. Sequenced sample: blood. These receptors originate from a man under 40 with Graves' hyperthyroidism. The CDR3 runs from the conserved cysteine through the conserved F or W. D genes are given only for firm matches. Clone size is given for some rows only: seen once, a few or many times, or a class if the clone is expanded.

j_call | clone_size | v_call | d_call | cdr3_aa | cdr3_nt
TRBJ1-1 | many | TRBV28 | . | CATDLLMNTEAFF | TGTGCCACCGACCTTCTCATGAACACTGAAGCTTTCTTT
TRBJ1-6 | . | TRBV2 | TRBD1 | CASRGGTGGYSPLHF | TGTGCCAGCAGAGGCGGGACAGGAGGTTATTCACCCCTCCACTTT
TRBJ1-4 | . | TRBV29-1 | TRBD1 | CSVSLRGTGNEKLFF | TGCAGCGTTAGCCTCCGGGGGACAGGGAATGAAAAACTGTTTTTT
TRBJ2-5 | many | TRBV2 | . | CASSRDILLQETQYF | TGTGCCAGCAGTAGGGACATCCTCCTCCAAGAGACCCAGTACTTC
TRBJ1-2 | many | TRBV7-2 | . | CASSVNREVGYTF | TGTGCCAGCAGCGTCAACAGGGAGGTTGGCTACACCTTC
TRBJ1-5 | few | TRBV12-3/TRBV12-4 | . | CASSFDRGGSQPQHF | TGTGCCAGCAGTTTTGACAGAGGCGGCAGTCAGCCCCAGCATTTT
TRBJ2-2 | many | TRBV7-3 | TRBD2 | CASSGAGGTTGELFF | TGTGCCAGCAGCGGCGCGGGAGGGACCACCGGGGAGCTGTTTTTT
TRBJ1-1 | few | TRBV5-1 | . | CASSLEPRSEAFF | TGCGCCAGCAGCTTGGAACCGAGGTCTGAAGCTTTCTTT
TRBJ1-2 | many | TRBV18 | TRBD1 | CASSPGQSNHYGYTF | TGTGCCAGCTCACCGGGACAGAGTAATCACTATGGCTACACCTTC
TRBJ2-5 | few | TRBV6-1 | TRBD2 | CASSGETIGAGGPFQETQYF | TGTGCCAGCAGTGGAGAGACCATAGGAGCGGGAGGACCCTTCCAAGAGACCCAGTACTTC
TRBJ1-5 | few | TRBV6-1 | . | CASTGIVGRLNQPQHF | TGTGCCAGTACAGGGATCGTCGGTAGGCTAAATCAGCCCCAGCATTTT